This T cell receptor (beta chain) emerged from a study of shared clonotypes between healthy human individuals. This clone was seen more than once but under ten times. What it recognizes is unknown. Trimming cost V 11 bases and J 5 bases, with 9 bases left between them. Per the germline V gene, CDR1 is ENHRY and CDR2 is SYGVKD. The CDR3 is 10 residues long. Regarding the study as a whole: Sorted-subset sequencing, rarefaction showed, was incomplete despite large depth. Donors were few, which limited the genetic and exposure-history diversity represented.

Each subset's genomic DNA was split evenly across several immunoSEQ plates. Per the original data handling: Filtering was not the same, since immunoSEQ gave junction-only sequences without quality scores. The repertoire was sequenced with immunoSEQ multiplex PCR; TCRdb's copy has only in-frame clones and lacks some. The DNA gave D and trimming, while V, J and clone size come from that table. The top ten clones hold around 0.13% of a sample with some 2,400,000 clones, 90% to 97% of them seen once. V usage is TRBV10-3 and J usage is TRBJ1-2; D gene ambiguous. Input material: naive CD4+ T cells sorted from blood. The subset here: CD45RA+ positively selected. The receptor was derived from a man younger than 35 in good health. The CDR3 DNA reads TGTGCCGTCCTCGGGTATGGCTACACCTTC. Translated, it gives CAVLGYGYTF.